The present T cell receptor beta chain was sequenced within a study of blood T cell repertoires in COVID-19. On the study more broadly: Acute and convalescent COVID-19 specimens originated in the United States, Italy and Spain. In each case, the material was cDNA or gDNA derived from T cells, B-cell-depleted T cells, or PBMCs.

As processed by the authors: Reference gene primers were amplified, and this amplification served to estimate nucleated cell counts. The assay was immunoSEQ multiplex PCR, and TCRdb's table has in-frame clones only and misses some. The V and J calls and the clone size are those of that table, but D and trimming were determined from the DNA. Of 250,000 to 300,000 clones in the sample, around 90% were seen once. This CDR3 spans 14 amino acids. Looked up from germline, CDR1 is LGHDT and CDR2 is YNNKEL (reference sequence). Trimming cost V 3 bases and J 7 bases; bases outside gene matches: 1. Sequencing was performed on peripheral blood. The TCR was taken from a man in his forties or fifties with acute or convalescent COVID-19. The chain has TRBV3-1 (or the pseudogene TRBV3-2) and TRBJ2-1; TRBD2 aligns across 12 bases. The CDR3 reads CASSHGLAGNEQFF. The CDR3 DNA reads TGTGCCAGCAGCCACGGACTAGCGGGAAATGAGCAGTTCTTC.